This T cell receptor (beta chain) was identified during a study of cytomegalovirus exposure and HLA in healthy donors. Overall study results and limits: It emerged from a later analysis that several of the most significant clusters appeared to be linked to common viral pathogens.

Primers for the PCR totalled 60 Vbeta and 13 Jbeta. Clones were sequenced by immunoSEQ multiplex PCR, and TCRdb holds only the in-frame ones, with some missing. This sample carries under 200,000 clones, around 79% of them seen once, and the ten largest clones take roughly 0.64%. The CDR3 has 16 residues. In its sample, this clone was seen once. The antigen is not known. Input material: PBMCs. The origin of this receptor is a woman in her thirties or forties in good health and CMV-seronegative. The chain employs TRBV21-1 and TRBJ1-1; TRBD1, the table's D call, was not compared with the DNA. TRBV21-1 is flagged as a pseudogene. The CDR3 is CASSSTPQGRSTEAFF. As DNA, the CDR3 is TGTGCCAGCAGCTCCACGCCCCAGGGCAGGAGCACTGAAGCTTTCTTT.